A single sample is the source of the 12 T cell receptor beta chains below, sequenced in a study of T cell responses to AZD1222 COVID-19 vaccine. Only in-frame clones appear in the TCRdb table, and some are missing; sequencing was by immunoSEQ multiplex PCR. This table has fewer than 95,000 clones, 75% to 90% appearing once. The sample consisted of peripheral blood, taken on day 0 of AZD1222 vaccination. The receptors were sampled from an adult in good health.

The sample holds one count of this clone. The V gene is TRBV5-1, the J gene TRBJ1-2; the D gene is possibly TRBD1 (5 bases). The V gene lost 3 bases and the J gene lost 2 bases, with 20 bases spanning the gap. The CDR3 has 17 amino acids. Germline assignment: CDR1 SGHRS and CDR2 YFSETQ. CDR3 nucleotides: TGCGCCAGCAGCTGGGGACCCCCGTCCCAGGGAAACTATGGCTACACCTTC. The encoded protein is CASSWGPPSQGNYGYTF.

V and J are TRBV28 and TRBJ1-4; no reliable D call. The CDR3 has 13 residues. Germline assignment: CDR1 MDHEN and CDR2 SYDVKM. V dropped 6 bases and J dropped 3 bases, with 8 bases sitting between them. The CDR3 DNA reads TGTGCCAGCAGAAGGTATTCTAATGAAAAACTGTTTTTT. Encoded protein: CASRRYSNEKLFF.

V and J are TRBV6-2 or TRBV6-3 and TRBJ1-1; maybe TRBD1 (6 bases). CDR1 and CDR2 (germline): MNHEY, SVGEGT. The CDR3 contains 14 residues. The V end lost 5 bases, the J end lost 2 bases, and 12 bases lay between the germline ends. CDR3 coding DNA: TGTGCCAGCAGTGCCCCGGGACAAAACACTGAAGCTTTCTTT. Its protein is CASSAPGQNTEAFF.

This clone appeared once. The chain links TRBV3-1 (or the pseudogene TRBV3-2) to TRBJ2-1, with D perhaps TRBD2 (6 bases). CDR1 is LGHDT, CDR2 YNNKEL, per germline (reference sequence). The V end was cut by 0 bases, the J end by 2 bases, with 8 bases between. This CDR3 contains 15 residues. The CDR3 bases are TGTGCCAGCAGCCAAGATCGCGGGACCTACAATGAGCAGTTCTTC. This gives the protein CASSQDRGTYNEQFF.

J is TRBJ1-2 and V is TRBV12-3 or TRBV12-4; 8 positions agree with TRBD1. Trimming cost V 6 bases and J 5 bases; bases outside gene matches: 5. This CDR3 region has 13 residues. The CDR3 nucleotides read TGTGCCAGCAGAATAGGACAGGGATATGGCTACACCTTC. It codes for CASRIGQGYGYTF.

The gene calls are TRBV2 and TRBJ2-7; 9 bases agree with TRBD1. In germline, CDR1 is SNHLY, CDR2 FYNNEI. This CDR3 region has 18 residues. V lost 1 base and J lost 0; bases outside the gene matches: 10. The CDR3 spells CASSEGMRRTGVSYEQYF. The CDR3, as DNA: TGTGCCAGCAGTGAAGGAATGCGGCGGACAGGGGTCTCCTACGAGCAGTACTTC. Full variable domain (missing parts from reference TRBV2 and TRBJ2-7): EPEVTQTPSHQVTQMGQEVILRCVPISNHLYFYWYRQILGQKVEFLVSFYNNEISEKSEIFDDQFSVERPDGSNFTLKIRSTKLEDSAMYFCASSEGMRRTGVSYEQYFGPGTRLTVT.

The chain has TRBV28 and TRBJ1-5; TRBD1 matches 11 bases. V shed 6 bases, J shed 2 bases, and the junction held 9 bases outside the gene matches. The CDR3 has 17 residues. In germline, CDR1 is MDHEN, CDR2 SYDVKM. The CDR3 sequence: CASRSGTGGRRNQPQHF. CDR3 DNA sequence: TGTGCCAGCAGGTCCGGGACAGGGGGACGACGCAATCAGCCCCAGCATTTT.

This rearrangement joins TRBV19 to TRBJ2-1, with 7 bases lining up with TRBD2. The V gene's germline CDR1 is LNHDA and CDR2 SQIVND (reference sequence). V lost 4 bases, J lost 2 bases, and 17 bases stayed unmatched. The CDR3 loop spans 19 amino acids. This chain's CDR3 is CASSSPSAAGRGAYNEQFF. The CDR3 DNA is TGTGCCAGTAGTAGTCCTAGCGCAGCGGGAAGGGGCGCCTACAATGAGCAGTTCTTC.

V and J are TRBV7-9 and TRBJ2-6, with D possibly TRBD1 on 6 matching bases. The V end lost 5 bases, the J end lost 0 bases, and 11 bases lay between the germline ends. The CDR3 covers 16 residues. CDR1 and CDR2 (germline): SEHNR, FQNEAQ (reference sequence). The CDR3 loop reads CASSTYRDSGANVLTF. The CDR3 region has the DNA TGTGCCAGCAGCACATACAGGGACTCTGGGGCCAACGTCCTGACTTTC.

The rearrangement links TRBV28 to TRBJ1-4; the match to TRBD1 covers 7 bases. Looked up from germline, CDR1 is MDHEN and CDR2 is SYDVKM. This CDR3 comprises 13 residues. After removal of 7 bases from V and 6 bases from J, the junction contained 5 bases not matched to a gene. CDR3 DNA: TGTGCCAGCAATGCCGGGACAGATGAAAAACTGTTTTTT. Protein product: CASNAGTDEKLFF.

This clone was seen only a few times. V gene TRBV29-1 combines with J gene TRBJ2-2; perhaps TRBD1 as D (8 bases). This CDR3 has 16 residues. V was clipped by 4 bases and J by 7 bases, with 22 bases between them. Per the germline V gene, CDR1 is SQVTM and CDR2 is ANQGSEA. CDR3 bases: TGCAGCGTTGCATATGGGACAGGACCGGGGGGCGGGGAGCTGTTTTTT. It codes for CSVAYGTGPGGGELFF.

The chain couples TRBV13 to TRBJ1-5; no clear D gene. The length of the CDR3 is 13 residues. Germline V gene sequence: CDR1 PRHDT, CDR2 FYEKMQ (reference sequence). V gave up 0 bases and J gave up 5 bases, with 5 bases separating them. CDR3 amino acids: CASSLGRDQPQHF. The CDR3 DNA is TGTGCCAGCAGCTTAGGGAGGGATCAGCCCCAGCATTTT.